The rows below give T cell receptor beta chains drawn from one sample of a study of T cells after somatic rescue of genetic block. This table comes from immunoSEQ multiplex PCR, and its TCRdb copy is limited to in-frame clones, with some not included. The profile shows roughly 67,000 clones, roughly 92% of them singletons. Specimen: peripheral blood mononuclear cells (PBMCs). The source is a man aged 40-55 years. CDR3s include the opening cysteine and the closing phenylalanine or tryptophan. Each record gives: J gene, V gene, D gene, clone size, CDR3 protein, CDR3 DNA. D genes are given only for firm matches. Only some rows state a clone size, as once, few, many or a class for expanded clones.

>TRBJ1-1|TRBV5-4|TRBD1|once
CASSPQPGQGNTEAFF
TGTGCCAGCAGCCCCCAACCGGGACAGGGGAACACTGAAGCTTTCTTT
>TRBJ1-4|TRBV5-1|.|.
CASSLGAGGYYEKLFF
TGCGCCAGCAGCTTGGGGGCCGGGGGGTACTATGAAAAACTGTTTTTT
>TRBJ2-5|TRBV5-5|.|.
CASSLVRGNQETQYF
TGTGCCAGCAGCTTGGTCCGGGGCAACCAAGAGACCCAGTACTTC
>TRBJ1-5|TRBV2|.|once
CASRADGPNQPQHF
TGTGCCAGCAGGGCAGACGGCCCGAATCAGCCCCAGCATTTT
>TRBJ2-3|TRBV2|.|.
CASSVLAGADTQYF
TGTGCCAGCAGCGTGCTGGCAGGGGCGGATACGCAGTATTTT
>TRBJ1-2|TRBV21-1|.|.
CASSKAGLVVGYYGYTF
TGTGCCAGCAGCAAAGCAGGGCTGGTCGTGGGCTACTATGGCTACACCTTC
>TRBJ2-2|TRBV7-9|.|.
CASSFETGELFF
TGTGCCAGCAGCTTCGAAACCGGGGAGCTGTTTTTT
>TRBJ1-5|TRBV9|.|.
CASSAWGDVSQPQHF
TGTGCCAGCAGCGCCTGGGGGGACGTAAGCCAGCCCCAGCATTTT
>TRBJ2-3|TRBV7-2|TRBD2|.
CASSLFSSGRSDTQYF
TGTGCCAGCAGCTTATTTTCTAGCGGGAGGTCAGATACGCAGTATTTT
>TRBJ2-7|TRBV4-1|.|.
CASSQRDHQPAEQYF
TGCGCCAGCAGCCAAAGGGACCACCAGCCTGCCGAGCAGTACTTC
>TRBJ2-4|TRBV6-6|.|.
CASRHTLTAKNIQYF
TGTGCCAGCAGACACACCTTGACAGCCAAAAACATTCAGTACTTC
>TRBJ2-7|TRBV7-9|.|.
CASSPGGPQRYF
TGTGCCAGCAGCCCCGGGGGTCCACAGAGGTACTTC
>TRBJ1-4|TRBV10-1|.|.
CASRIVATNEKLFF
TGCGCCAGCAGAATCGTAGCAACTAATGAAAAACTGTTTTTT
>TRBJ2-5|TRBV4-1|TRBD1|.
CASSRGTGLGETQYF
TGCGCCAGCAGTCGCGGGACAGGTTTAGGGGAGACCCAGTACTTC
>TRBJ2-3|TRBV7-6|.|.
CASSFQPTTDTQYF
TGTGCCAGCAGCTTTCAACCGACCACAGATACGCAGTATTTT
>TRBJ2-5|TRBV5-6|.|.
CASTLRETQYF
TGTGCCAGCACCCTACGAGAGACCCAGTACTTC
>TRBJ2-1|TRBV5-1|.|.
CASSLVISDHYNEQFF
TGCGCCAGCAGCTTGGTCATCTCGGACCACTACAATGAGCAGTTCTTC
>TRBJ2-1|TRBV19|TRBD2|.
CASSISLAGDEQFF
TGTGCCAGTAGTATTTCCCTAGCGGGAGATGAGCAGTTCTTC
>TRBJ1-5|TRBV6-1|.|.
CASSGLGGRENQPQHF
TGTGCCAGCAGTGGACTGGGGGGCAGGGAGAATCAGCCCCAGCATTTT
>TRBJ1-1|TRBV2|.|once
CASSLGTQLNTEAFF
TGTGCCAGCAGTCTCGGGACGCAGCTGAACACTGAAGCTTTCTTT
>TRBJ1-1|TRBV19|.|.
CASNQLKGGFSEAFF
TGTGCCAGTAACCAATTGAAGGGGGGATTCTCTGAAGCTTTCTTT
>TRBJ2-1|TRBV2|TRBD2|.
CASSDGIAGVNEQFF
TGTGCCAGCAGTGACGGAATAGCGGGAGTCAATGAGCAGTTCTTC
>TRBJ1-4|TRBV7-8|.|.
CASSPYFFKGSNEKLFF
TGTGCCAGCAGCCCTTATTTCTTCAAGGGCTCTAATGAAAAACTGTTTTTT
>TRBJ2-5|TRBV5-1|.|.
CASSLDPRGAQETQYF
TGCGCCAGCAGCCTGGACCCGAGGGGGGCTCAAGAGACCCAGTACTTC
>TRBJ1-2|TRBV9|.|.
CASSASDYYGYTF
TGTGCCAGCAGCGCGTCGGACTACTATGGCTACACCTTC
>TRBJ2-7|TRBV5-1|TRBD2|.
CASSLGLAPYEQYF
TGCGCCAGCAGCTTGGGACTAGCCCCCTACGAGCAGTACTTC
>TRBJ1-2|TRBV14|.|.
CASSQDVGASGYTF
TGTGCCAGCAGCCAAGATGTGGGCGCCTCGGGCTACACCTTC
>TRBJ1-5|TRBV18|.|.
CASSLLILGTGNQPQHF
TGTGCCAGCTCACTACTAATTTTAGGGACTGGCAATCAGCCCCAGCATTTT
>TRBJ1-5|TRBV18|TRBD1|.
CASSPPGQGARQPQHF
TGTGCCAGCTCACCACCGGGACAGGGGGCTCGGCAGCCCCAGCATTTT
>TRBJ2-6|TRBV6-1|TRBD1|.
CASSEPQGAGANVLTF
TGTGCCAGCAGTGAACCCCAGGGGGCCGGGGCCAACGTCCTGACTTTC
>TRBJ2-1|TRBV5-1|TRBD2|.
CASSLGTSGAVDEQFF
TGCGCCAGCAGCTTGGGAACTAGCGGGGCTGTAGATGAGCAGTTCTTC
>TRBJ2-2|TRBV7-9|TRBD1|.
CASSKGQTNTGELFF
TGTGCCAGCAGCAAGGGACAGACGAACACCGGGGAGCTGTTTTTT
>TRBJ1-1|TRBV28|.|.
CASSLSSAVNTEAFF
TGTGCCAGCAGTTTAAGCTCAGCCGTGAACACTGAAGCTTTCTTT
>TRBJ2-1|TRBV6-6|TRBD2|.
CASSYSTSVTYNEQFF
TGTGCCAGCAGTTACTCGACTAGCGTCACCTACAATGAGCAGTTCTTC
>TRBJ1-1|TRBV7-9|.|.
CASSYENTEAFF
TGTGCCAGCAGCTATGAGAACACTGAAGCTTTCTTT
>TRBJ2-2|TRBV2|.|.
CASTGTYTGELFF
TGTGCCAGTACAGGAACGTACACCGGGGAGCTGTTTTTT
>TRBJ2-7|TRBV9|.|.
CASSVGVGYEQYF
TGTGCCAGCAGCGTAGGAGTCGGTTACGAGCAGTACTTC
>TRBJ1-3|TRBV19|TRBD1|.
CASSKGAASGNTIYF
TGTGCCAGTAGCAAGGGGGCAGCCTCTGGAAACACCATATATTTT
>TRBJ2-1|TRBV11-2|.|.
CASRIPGRYNEQFF
TGTGCCAGCAGGATTCCGGGACGGTACAATGAGCAGTTCTTC
>TRBJ2-5|TRBV7-6|.|.
CASSSGAETQYF
TGTGCCAGCAGCTCAGGGGCAGAGACCCAGTACTTC
>TRBJ1-2|TRBV7-9|.|few
CASSQIQGNRNYGYTF
TGTGCCAGCAGCCAGATACAGGGTAATAGGAACTATGGCTACACCTTC
>TRBJ2-7|TRBV30|.|.
CAWSVVSGGYEQYF
TGTGCCTGGAGTGTTGTCTCCGGGGGTTACGAGCAGTACTTC
>TRBJ1-5|TRBV5-6|.|.
CASSLFGAASPQHF
TGTGCCAGCAGCTTGTTTGGGGCCGCATCGCCCCAGCATTTT